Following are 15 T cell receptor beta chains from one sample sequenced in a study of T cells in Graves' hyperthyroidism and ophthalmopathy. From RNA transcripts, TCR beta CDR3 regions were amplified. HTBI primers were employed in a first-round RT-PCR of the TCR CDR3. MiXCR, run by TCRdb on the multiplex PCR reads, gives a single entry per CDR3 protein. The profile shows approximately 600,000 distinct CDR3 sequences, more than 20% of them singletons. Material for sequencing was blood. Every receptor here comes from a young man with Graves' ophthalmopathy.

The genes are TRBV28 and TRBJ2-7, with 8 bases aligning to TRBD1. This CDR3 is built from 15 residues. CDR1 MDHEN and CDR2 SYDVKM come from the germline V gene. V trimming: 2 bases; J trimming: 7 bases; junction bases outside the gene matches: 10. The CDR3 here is CASSLPLGQGREQYF. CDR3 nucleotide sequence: TGTGCCAGCAGTTTACCCCTTGGACAGGGTCGGGAGCAGTACTTC.

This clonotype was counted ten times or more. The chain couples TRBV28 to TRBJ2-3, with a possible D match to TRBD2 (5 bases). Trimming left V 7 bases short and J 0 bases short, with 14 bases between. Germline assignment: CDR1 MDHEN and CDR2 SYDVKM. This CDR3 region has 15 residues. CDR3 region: CASMVLSGSTDTQYF. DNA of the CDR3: TGTGCCAGCATGGTACTCTCGGGGAGCACAGATACGCAGTATTTT.

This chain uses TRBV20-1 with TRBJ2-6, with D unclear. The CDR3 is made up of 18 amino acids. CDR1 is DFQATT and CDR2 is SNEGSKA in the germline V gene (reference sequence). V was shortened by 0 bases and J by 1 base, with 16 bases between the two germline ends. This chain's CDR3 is CSARDPPVHLSGANVLTF. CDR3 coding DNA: TGCAGTGCTAGAGATCCTCCAGTGCACCTTTCTGGGGCCAACGTCCTGACTTTC.

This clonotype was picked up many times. The CDR3 spells CASSVQGYNEQFF. In DNA form, the CDR3 reads TGTGCCAGCAGCGTACAGGGCTACAATGAGCAGTTCTTC. This chain joins TRBV7-2 and TRBJ2-1; a possible D gene is TRBD1 (6 bases). CDR3 size: 13 residues. V lost 5 bases and J lost 3, with 8 bases in between. Germline V gene data show CDR1 as SGHTA and CDR2 as FQGNSA.

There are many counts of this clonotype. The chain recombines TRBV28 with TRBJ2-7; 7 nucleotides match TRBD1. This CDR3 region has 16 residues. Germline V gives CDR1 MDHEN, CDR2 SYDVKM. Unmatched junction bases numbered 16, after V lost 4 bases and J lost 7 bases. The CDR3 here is CASSSVRDSPSGEQYF. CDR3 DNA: TGTGCCAGCAGTTCTGTTCGGGACAGTCCCTCGGGGGAGCAGTACTTC.

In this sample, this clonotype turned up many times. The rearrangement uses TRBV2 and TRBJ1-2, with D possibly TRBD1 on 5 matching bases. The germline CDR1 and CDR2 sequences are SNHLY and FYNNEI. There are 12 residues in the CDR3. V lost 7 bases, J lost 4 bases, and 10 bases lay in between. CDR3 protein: CASNQGTYGYTF. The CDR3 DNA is TGTGCCAGCAATCAAGGGACCTATGGCTACACCTTC.

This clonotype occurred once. The CDR3 loop reads CATSRGVLAGPRTDTQYF. The CDR3 coding sequence is TGTGCCACCAGCAGAGGAGTACTAGCGGGTCCTCGCACAGATACGCAGTATTTT. V gene TRBV15 combines with J gene TRBJ2-3, with 9 bases fitting TRBD2. Germline V gene lookup returns CDR1 LNHNV and CDR2 YYDKDF (reference sequence). The CDR3 totals 18 residues. Germline trimming cut 1 base from V and 1 base from J; bases unmatched to any gene: 9.

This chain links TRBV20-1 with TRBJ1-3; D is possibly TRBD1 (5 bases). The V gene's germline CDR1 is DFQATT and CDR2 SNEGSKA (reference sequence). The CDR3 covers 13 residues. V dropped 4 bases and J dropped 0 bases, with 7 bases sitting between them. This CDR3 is CSATGSSGNTIYF. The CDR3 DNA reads TGCAGTGCTACAGGGTCCTCTGGAAACACCATATATTTT.

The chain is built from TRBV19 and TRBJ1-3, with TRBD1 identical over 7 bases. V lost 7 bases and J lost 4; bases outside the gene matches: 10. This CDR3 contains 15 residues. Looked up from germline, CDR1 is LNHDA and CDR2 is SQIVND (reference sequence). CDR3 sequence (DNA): TGTGCCAGTACTCCAGGGGGGACGCGAGGAAACACCATATATTTT. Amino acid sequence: CASTPGGTRGNTIYF.

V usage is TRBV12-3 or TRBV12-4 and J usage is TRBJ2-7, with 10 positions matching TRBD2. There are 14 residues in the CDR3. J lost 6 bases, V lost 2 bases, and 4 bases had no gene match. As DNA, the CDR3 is TGTGCCAGCAGTTTAAGGCTAGCGGGAGCCGAGCAGTACTTC. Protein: CASSLRLAGAEQYF.

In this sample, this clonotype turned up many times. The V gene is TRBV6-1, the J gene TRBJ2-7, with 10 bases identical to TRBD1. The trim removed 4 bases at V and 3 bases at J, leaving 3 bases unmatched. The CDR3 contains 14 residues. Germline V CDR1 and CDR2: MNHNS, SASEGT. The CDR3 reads CASSGQGAHYEQYF. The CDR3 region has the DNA TGTGCCAGCAGTGGACAGGGGGCCCACTACGAGCAGTACTTC.

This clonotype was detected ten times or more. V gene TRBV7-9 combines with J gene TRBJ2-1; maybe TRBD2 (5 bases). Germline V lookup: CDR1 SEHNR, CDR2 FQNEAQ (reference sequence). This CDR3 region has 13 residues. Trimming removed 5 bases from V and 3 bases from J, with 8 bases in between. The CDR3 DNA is TGTGCCAGCAGCCCGGACTTCTACAATGAGCAGTTCTTC. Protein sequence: CASSPDFYNEQFF.

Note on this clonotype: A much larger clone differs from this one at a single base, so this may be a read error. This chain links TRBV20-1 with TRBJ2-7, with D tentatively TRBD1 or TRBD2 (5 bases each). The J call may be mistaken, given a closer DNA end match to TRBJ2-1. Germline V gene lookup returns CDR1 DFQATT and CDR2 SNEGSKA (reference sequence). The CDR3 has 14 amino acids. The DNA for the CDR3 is TGCAGTGCTACGGGACGGGCGAGCTCCTACGAGCAGTTCTTC. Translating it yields CSATGRASSYEQFF.

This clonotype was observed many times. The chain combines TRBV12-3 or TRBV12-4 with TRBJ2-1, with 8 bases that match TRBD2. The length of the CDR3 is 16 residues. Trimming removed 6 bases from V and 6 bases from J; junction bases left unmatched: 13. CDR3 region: CASRGDVLAVTNEQFF. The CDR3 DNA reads TGTGCCAGCAGGGGCGACGTACTAGCGGTAACCAATGAGCAGTTCTTC.

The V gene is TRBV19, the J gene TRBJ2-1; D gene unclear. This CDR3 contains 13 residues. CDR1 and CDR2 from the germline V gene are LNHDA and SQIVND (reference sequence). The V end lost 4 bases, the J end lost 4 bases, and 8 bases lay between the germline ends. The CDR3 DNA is TGTGCCAGTAGTACAGGATTATACAATGAGCAGTTCTTC. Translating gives CASSTGLYNEQFF.